Each of the 3 T cell receptor beta chains below was sequenced from the same sample in a study of OX40 agonist ivuxolimab in advanced cancers. Library construction relied on the immunoSEQ multiplex PCR assay. TCRdb took over this immuneACCESS table, retaining in-frame rearrangements with V and J assigned. Such tables are incomplete; in checked studies, under half of the missing clones stem from an unresolved V gene, and the remainder is unexplained. The table for this sample lists about 12,000 clones; 80% to 85% of them were counted only once. The ten largest account for over 12% of the sample. The specimen comprised CD4+ or CD8+ T cells sorted from blood, sampled in a trial of the OX40 agonist ivuxolimab. These receptors were obtained from an adult with an advanced solid tumor such as melanoma, head and neck, liver or kidney cancer.

This clone was picked up a small number of times. The rearrangement uses TRBV29-1 and TRBJ2-7; 8 bases line up with TRBD2. V lost 4 bases to trimming and J lost 3 bases; unmatched junction nucleotides: 14. The CDR3 length is 16 residues. The germline V gene encodes CDR1 SQVTM and CDR2 ANQGSEA. CDR3 in DNA: TGCAGCGTTGTGGGGGGCGGGGGGACTTCGGGCTACGAGCAGTACTTC. This codes for CSVVGGGGTSGYEQYF.

This rearrangement joins TRBV4-1 to TRBJ2-3; 8 nucleotides agree with TRBD2. Per the germline V gene, CDR1 is MGHRA and CDR2 is YSYEKL. The junction had 9 bases not matched to a gene; V was cut back by 4 bases and J by 0 bases. The CDR3 runs 17 residues. The CDR3 region is CASSPLGAGGSTDTQYF. Here the CDR3 DNA reads TGCGCCAGCAGCCCCCTCGGCGCGGGAGGTAGCACAGATACGCAGTATTTT.

CDR3 sequence: CSVGDRAYEQYF. The CDR3 coding sequence is TGCAGCGTAGGGGACAGGGCCTACGAGCAGTACTTC. The V gene is TRBV29-1, the J gene TRBJ2-7; 9 bases are a match to TRBD1. Losses at the gene ends were 6 bases for V and 2 bases for J; bases not matched to a gene: 2. The CDR3 sequence is 12 residues long. In germline, CDR1 is SQVTM, CDR2 ANQGSEA.